The 31 T cell receptor beta chains reported below all come from one sample, sequenced in a study of control samples from healthy donors and cancer patients. Generated by immunoSEQ multiplex PCR, the TCRdb table keeps only in-frame clones and is missing some. Among 150,000 to 180,000 clones listed, just under 95% were seen once. What was sequenced was blood. The receptor source for this set is a man aged 40-50 years in good health.

The chain is built from TRBV30 and TRBJ1-2; D is unresolved. CDR1 and CDR2 from the germline V gene are GTSNPN and SVGIG (reference sequence). The CDR3 runs 16 residues. Trimming cost V 3 bases and J 2 bases, with 19 bases left between them. The CDR3 spells CAWRWVPGFGNYGYTF. Here the CDR3 DNA reads TGTGCCTGGAGGTGGGTTCCCGGGTTCGGCAACTATGGCTACACCTTC.

The V and J genes are TRBV6-5 and TRBJ1-1, with D hard to call. From germline, CDR1 is MNHEY and CDR2 SVGAGI. The germline V and J ends were trimmed by 5 bases and 3 bases, with 10 bases remaining between them. This CDR3 spans 13 amino acids. The CDR3 protein is CASSPGWDTEAFF. In DNA, the CDR3 is TGTGCCAGCAGTCCGGGCTGGGACACTGAAGCTTTCTTT.

The chain couples TRBV10-3 to TRBJ1-1, with a tentative D call TRBD1 (5 bases). V lost 7 bases, J lost 2 bases, and 17 bases lay in between. Germline CDR1 ENHRY, CDR2 SYGVKD. This CDR3 has 15 amino acids. The CDR3 region has the DNA TGTGCCATCAAATTGAGCACAGGACTTAACACTGAAGCTTTCTTT. This sequence encodes CAIKLSTGLNTEAFF.

The V gene is TRBV19, the J gene TRBJ2-1; D call uncertain. V was trimmed by 3 bases and J by 4 bases, leaving 10 bases between them. The CDR3 spans 14 residues. Germline lookup yields CDR1 LNHDA and CDR2 SQIVND (reference sequence). The DNA of the CDR3 is TGTGCCAGTAGTATGAGATTAGTATACAATGAGCAGTTCTTC. The encoded protein is CASSMRLVYNEQFF.

This chain joins TRBV5-1 and TRBJ1-2; perhaps TRBD1 as D (6 bases). This CDR3 is 13 amino acids long. V was trimmed by 3 bases and J by 8 bases, leaving 14 bases between them. Germline lookup yields CDR1 SGHRS and CDR2 YFSETQ. The CDR3 nucleotides are TGCGCCAGCAGCTCGACAGGAACGGGGGGCTACACCTTC. Protein: CASSSTGTGGYTF. The full variable domain, its missing parts supplied by reference TRBV5-1 and TRBJ1-2, is KAGVTQTPRYLIKTRGQQVTLSCSPISGHRSVSWYQQTPGQGLQFLFEYFSETQRNKGNFPGRFSGRQFSNSRSEMNVSTLELGDSALYLCASSSTGTGGYTFGSGTRLTVV.

The chain is built from TRBV3-1 (or the pseudogene TRBV3-2) and TRBJ2-5, with 12 bases lining up with TRBD2. The CDR3 is 16 amino acids. Germline V gene sequence: CDR1 LGHDT, CDR2 YNNKEL (reference sequence). The trim removed 7 bases at V and 4 bases at J, leaving 10 bases unmatched. CDR3 region: CASKAGLAGWGETQYF. DNA for the CDR3: TGTGCCAGCAAGGCCGGACTAGCGGGGTGGGGAGAGACCCAGTACTTC.

This clone occurred once. The gene calls are TRBV19 and TRBJ1-6, with D tentatively TRBD1 (5 bases). Germline CDR1 reads LNHDA; CDR2 reads SQIVND (reference sequence). V lost 5 bases to trimming and J lost 8 bases, with 16 bases between them. The CDR3 runs 15 residues. In nucleotides, the CDR3 is TGTGCCAGTAGTTATGCAAGGGGATCTTATTCACCCCTCCACTTT. Protein sequence: CASSYARGSYSPLHF. The complete variable domain, with remaining parts taken from reference TRBV19 and TRBJ1-6, reads DGGITQSPKYLFRKEGQNVTLSCEQNLNHDAMYWYRQDPGQGLRLIYYSQIVNDFQKGDIAEGYSVSREKKESFPLTVTSAQKNPTAFYLCASSYARGSYSPLHFGNGTRLTVT.

The chain combines TRBV19 with TRBJ1-1; TRBD1 is a possible D gene (5 bases). CDR1 LNHDA and CDR2 SQIVND come from the germline V gene (reference sequence). This CDR3 spans 12 amino acids. Trimming took 5 bases from V and 4 from J, leaving 8 bases between them. The CDR3 is CASSPGSTEAFF. Here the CDR3 DNA reads TGTGCCAGTAGTCCAGGGAGCACTGAAGCTTTCTTT.

This rearrangement joins TRBV5-1 to TRBJ2-3; TRBD2 matches 8 bases. The CDR3 covers 15 residues. The germline V gene has CDR1 SGHRS and CDR2 YFSETQ. The V gene end was trimmed by 0 bases and the J gene end by 4 bases; junction bases not matched to a gene: 4. The CDR3 is CASSLALAVPDTQYF. The CDR3 DNA reads TGCGCCAGCAGCTTGGCACTAGCGGTCCCAGATACGCAGTATTTT. Full variable domain (rest looked up from reference TRBV5-1 and TRBJ2-3): KAGVTQTPRYLIKTRGQQVTLSCSPISGHRSVSWYQQTPGQGLQFLFEYFSETQRNKGNFPGRFSGRQFSNSRSEMNVSTLELGDSALYLCASSLALAVPDTQYFGPGTRLTVL.

This chain links TRBV11-1 with TRBJ2-1; D unresolved. Trimming removed 4 bases from V and 2 bases from J, with 12 bases in between. CDR3 length: 15 residues. CDR1 and CDR2 (germline): SGHAT, FQDESV (reference sequence). CDR3 nucleotide sequence: TGTGCCAGCAGCTCGACCCTACTGGCCTACAATGAGCAGTTCTTC. This codes for CASSSTLLAYNEQFF.

This clone appeared once. The chain joins TRBV3-1 (or the pseudogene TRBV3-2) to TRBJ1-4; D gene unclear. This CDR3 region has 16 residues. Germline-derived CDR1 and CDR2 are LGHDT and YNNKEL (reference sequence). Trimming took 3 bases from V and 5 from J, leaving 16 bases between them. CDR3 nucleotides: TGTGCCAGCAGCCATTCGGAAGGTCGGGAGAATGAAAAACTGTTTTTT. Amino acids: CASSHSEGRENEKLFF.

This rearrangement joins TRBV7-9 to TRBJ2-7, with 10 nucleotides matching TRBD1. Germline trimming cut 1 base from V and 5 bases from J; bases unmatched to any gene: 5. Looked up from germline, CDR1 is SEHNR and CDR2 is FQNEAQ (reference sequence). This CDR3 comprises 15 residues. The CDR3 sequence: CASSLGDRGSHEQYF. In DNA form, the CDR3 reads TGTGCCAGCAGCTTAGGGGACAGGGGATCCCACGAGCAGTACTTC.

This chain joins TRBV6-5 and TRBJ1-2; 7 nucleotides line up with TRBD1. From germline, CDR1 is MNHEY and CDR2 SVGAGI. The CDR3 runs 13 residues. Trimming took 7 bases from V and 8 from J; bases not matched to a gene: 10. The CDR3 is CASTYTGERGYTF. The CDR3, as DNA: TGTGCCAGCACCTACACAGGGGAGCGCGGCTACACCTTC.

The genes are TRBV6-1 and TRBJ2-1; D unresolved. Germline V gene sequence: CDR1 MNHNS, CDR2 SASEGT. This CDR3 has 20 amino acids. V was clipped by 2 bases and J by 0 bases, with 23 bases between them. The CDR3 protein is CASSEMGLGLFFSSYNEQFF. The CDR3 DNA follows: TGTGCCAGCAGTGAAATGGGCTTGGGATTGTTTTTCAGCTCCTACAATGAGCAGTTCTTC.

The chain has TRBV14 and TRBJ2-7; the D call may be TRBD1 or TRBD2 (5 bases each). There are 16 residues in the CDR3. The V gene's germline CDR1 is SGHDN and CDR2 FVKESK. V was pared by 4 bases and J by 2 bases, with 18 bases between. The CDR3 here is CASSPTDPGAAYEQYF. CDR3 in DNA: TGTGCCAGCAGCCCAACTGACCCCGGGGCGGCCTACGAGCAGTACTTC.

The chain recombines TRBV7-2 with TRBJ2-7, with D uncertain. The V gene lost 0 bases and the J gene lost 6 bases, with 9 bases spanning the gap. The CDR3 spans 13 residues. Germline V gives CDR1 SGHTA, CDR2 FQGNSA. CDR3 bases: TGTGCCAGCAGCTTAGCGATTCCCCTCGAGCAGTACTTC. Its translation is CASSLAIPLEQYF.

The V and J genes are TRBV19 and TRBJ2-3; 9 nucleotides agree with TRBD1. The CDR3 contains 14 residues. Germline V gene sequence: CDR1 LNHDA, CDR2 SQIVND (reference sequence). Germline trimming cut 5 bases from V and 4 bases from J; bases unmatched to any gene: 4. CDR3 nucleotides: TGTGCCAGTAGTCTACAGGGGGCCGCAGATACGCAGTATTTT. This encodes CASSLQGAADTQYF.

The chain couples TRBV6-5 to TRBJ1-2; D gene uncertain. The germline V and J ends were trimmed by 6 bases and 4 bases, with 15 bases remaining between them. This CDR3 contains 14 residues. CDR1 is MNHEY, CDR2 SVGAGI, per germline. The CDR3 sequence is CASSRPPPFYGYTF. The CDR3 DNA is TGTGCCAGCAGCCGACCCCCCCCGTTCTATGGCTACACCTTC.

In DNA, the CDR3 is TGTGCCAGCAGTGAACGGGACAGCAGTACCTACGAGCAGTACTTC. Encoded protein: CASSERDSSTYEQYF. The chain couples TRBV25-1 to TRBJ2-7, with 7 nucleotides matching TRBD1. V shed 2 bases, J shed 2 bases, and the junction held 6 bases outside the gene matches. This CDR3 has 15 amino acids. Germline V CDR1 and CDR2: MGHDK, SYGVNS.

About this clone itself: The junction does not match germline at one end; this may be a read error. V and J are TRBV14 and TRBJ2-3; 8 bases align to TRBD2. CDR3 length: 13 residues. The V gene's germline CDR1 is SGHDN and CDR2 FVKESK. The CDR3, as DNA: TGTGCCAGCAGCCAATCAGCGGGGGCCCCCGGGGATTTT. Its translation is CASSQSAGAPGDF. Together with reference TRBV14 and TRBJ2-3, the CDR3 gives the full variable domain: EAGVTQFPSHSVIEKGQTVTLRCDPISGHDNLYWYRRVMGKEIKFLLHFVKESKQDESGMPNNRFLAERTGGTYSTLKVQPAELEDSGVYFCASSQSAGAPGDFGPGTRLTVL.

The chain is built from TRBV5-4 and TRBJ2-1, with 9 bases fitting TRBD2. In germline, CDR1 is SGHNT, CDR2 YYREEE (reference sequence). V shed 0 bases and J 8 bases; nucleotides not matched to a gene: 6. The CDR3 is made up of 15 amino acids. The CDR3 loop is CASSLVGGGAYEQFF. CDR3 DNA: TGTGCCAGCAGCTTGGTAGGCGGGGGGGCATATGAGCAGTTCTTC. Supplemented by reference TRBV5-4 and TRBJ2-1, the full variable domain reads ETGVTQSPTHLIKTRGQQVTLRCSSQSGHNTVSWYQQALGQGPQFIFQYYREEENGRGNFPPRFSGLQFPNYSSELNVNALELDDSALYLCASSLVGGGAYEQFFGPGTRLTVL.

This clone was counted a single time. The V call is TRBV7-2, the J call TRBJ2-1, with D unclear. There are 15 residues in the CDR3. The germline gives CDR1 SGHTA, CDR2 FQGNSA. The V and J ends lost 2 bases and 4 bases respectively, with 12 bases between them. The CDR3 reads CASSLMVGQYNEQFF. CDR3 sequence (DNA): TGTGCCAGCAGCTTAATGGTAGGGCAGTACAATGAGCAGTTCTTC.

This clone came up once. The rearrangement links TRBV5-1 to TRBJ1-6; the D gene is possibly TRBD1 (6 bases). The CDR3 runs 16 residues. In germline, CDR1 is SGHRS, CDR2 YFSETQ. V was pared by 0 bases and J by 4 bases, with 11 bases between. The CDR3 is CASSLAGGRYNSPLHF. The CDR3 DNA sequence: TGCGCCAGCAGCTTGGCCGGGGGCCGTTATAATTCACCCCTCCACTTT.

The chain's CDR3 is CASSLGGIEAFF. CDR3 bases: TGTGCCAGCAGCTTAGGAGGCATCGAGGCTTTCTTT. The chain combines TRBV13 with TRBJ1-1, with no clear D. The CDR3 covers 12 residues. V gave up 0 bases and J gave up 11 bases, with 10 bases separating them. Per germline, CDR1 PRHDT and CDR2 FYEKMQ (reference sequence).

This clone was seen only once. The rearrangement uses TRBV7-9 and TRBJ2-3; 10 bases are shared with TRBD2. The J segment lost 4 bases and the V segment lost 1 base, leaving 8 bases of the junction unmatched. CDR3 length equals 17 residues. The germline gives CDR1 SEHNR, CDR2 FQNEAQ (reference sequence). The CDR3 region has the DNA TGTGCCAGCAGCTTAGGGGTAGCGGGGGGCCGGGCAGATACGCAGTATTTT. As protein: CASSLGVAGGRADTQYF.

The gene calls are TRBV7-2 and TRBJ2-7; 8 bases line up with TRBD1. Trimming cost V 8 bases and J 2 bases; bases outside gene matches: 5. This CDR3 has 13 residues. Per germline, CDR1 SGHTA and CDR2 FQGNSA. The CDR3 reads CASRRTGTYEQYF. CDR3 nucleotides: TGTGCCAGCCGACGGACAGGGACCTACGAGCAGTACTTC. Complete variable domain (other parts from reference TRBV7-2 and TRBJ2-7): GAGVSQSPSNKVTEKGKDVELRCDPISGHTALYWYRQSLGQGLEFLIYFQGNSAPDKSGLPSDRFSAERTGGSVSTLTIQRTQQEDSAVYLCASRRTGTYEQYFGPGTRLTVT.

This clone was seen once. This chain links TRBV2 with TRBJ2-2; 9 bases line up with TRBD2. CDR1 and CDR2 (germline): SNHLY, FYNNEI. The CDR3 is made up of 14 amino acids. With V trimmed by 3 bases and J by 5 bases, 1 base remained unmatched. This CDR3 is CASSELAGTGELFF. CDR3 nucleotide sequence: TGTGCCAGCAGTGAGCTAGCGGGGACCGGGGAGCTGTTTTTT. Variable domain in full (rest from reference TRBV2 and TRBJ2-2): EPEVTQTPSHQVTQMGQEVILRCVPISNHLYFYWYRQILGQKVEFLVSFYNNEISEKSEIFDDQFSVERPDGSNFTLKIRSTKLEDSAMYFCASSELAGTGELFFGEGSRLTVL.

J is TRBJ1-1 and V is TRBV6-2 or TRBV6-3, with D unclear. Trimming left V 1 base short and J 4 bases short, with 10 bases between. CDR3 length: 14 amino acids. Germline V gene sequence: CDR1 MNHEY, CDR2 SVGEGT. The CDR3, as DNA: TGTGCCAGCAGTTACTGGGCCGGGCTCACTGAAGCTTTCTTT. Residues: CASSYWAGLTEAFF.

This clone was detected only once. This chain connects TRBV7-9 to TRBJ1-2; TRBD1 aligns across 7 bases. Germline lookup yields CDR1 SEHNR and CDR2 FQNEAQ (reference sequence). The CDR3 totals 14 residues. Here the CDR3 DNA reads TGTGCAGGGGCAGGGGCACAGGGGAACTATGGCTACACCTTC. As protein: CAGAGAQGNYGYTF.

This chain's CDR3 is CASSWGTVNEQYF. CDR3 DNA: TGTGCCAGCAGCTGGGGGACAGTAAACGAGCAGTACTTC. The V gene is TRBV5-6, the J gene TRBJ2-7; TRBD1 matches at 7 bases. This CDR3 comprises 13 residues. V lost 3 bases and J lost 5; bases outside the gene matches: 5. CDR1 and CDR2 (germline): SGHDT, YYEEEE.

The rearrangement links TRBV5-1 to TRBJ2-1; 10 bases are shared with TRBD1. The CDR3 runs to 15 residues. Germline values: CDR1 SGHRS, CDR2 YFSETQ. The V and J ends lost 1 base and 7 bases, in that order; junction bases with no gene match: 5. The CDR3 protein is CASSLWGQGRNEQFF. CDR3 coding DNA: TGCGCCAGCAGCTTGTGGGGACAGGGGAGGAATGAGCAGTTCTTC.